The rows below give T cell receptor beta chains drawn from one sample of a study of T cell responses to AZD1222 COVID-19 vaccine. The assay was immunoSEQ multiplex PCR, and TCRdb's table has in-frame clones only and misses some. The repertoire holds around 84,000 clones, with 85% to 90% as singletons. Sequences were derived from peripheral blood, sampled on day 0 of AZD1222 vaccination. The receptors here all came from an adult in good health. CDR3s include the opening cysteine and the closing phenylalanine or tryptophan. Fields, in order: D gene, J gene, clone size, V gene, CDR3 protein, CDR3 DNA. A D gene is named only where the DNA matches it firmly. Size values are once, few and many counts, or a class for expanded clones, and some rows have none.

D: TRBD1; J: TRBJ1-1; size: .; V: TRBV5-1; CDR3: CASAGQGNTEAFF; DNA: TGCGCCAGCGCGGGACAGGGGAACACTGAAGCTTTCTTT
D: TRBD1; J: TRBJ2-2; size: .; V: TRBV2; CDR3: CASSRDRVNTGELFF; DNA: TGTGCCAGCAGCCGGGACAGGGTGAACACCGGGGAGCTGTTTTTT
D: TRBD1; J: TRBJ1-2; size: .; V: TRBV5-8; CDR3: CASQTGEGFGYGYTF; DNA: TGTGCCAGCCAGACAGGGGAGGGTTTCGGCTATGGCTACACCTTC
D: .; J: TRBJ2-7; size: .; V: TRBV6-6; CDR3: CASSSGSGLTRGEQYF; DNA: TGTGCCAGCAGTTCCGGGTCGGGGCTTACAAGGGGCGAGCAGTACTTC
D: TRBD1; J: TRBJ2-7; size: .; V: TRBV11-2; CDR3: CASSSGQVIYEQYF; DNA: TGTGCCAGCAGCTCGGGACAGGTGATATACGAGCAGTACTTC
D: .; J: TRBJ2-7; size: .; V: TRBV7-6; CDR3: CASSLVRENSYEQYF; DNA: TGTGCCAGCAGCTTAGTCCGGGAGAACTCCTACGAGCAGTACTTC
D: TRBD2; J: TRBJ2-7; size: .; V: TRBV5-5; CDR3: CASSLREGPVYEQYF; DNA: TGTGCCAGCAGCTTGCGGGAGGGCCCTGTCTACGAGCAGTACTTC
D: TRBD1; J: TRBJ1-1; size: .; V: TRBV28; CDR3: CASRPSDRGRITEAFF; DNA: TGTGCCAGCAGACCCTCGGACAGGGGGCGAATCACTGAAGCTTTCTTT
D: .; J: TRBJ1-5; size: .; V: TRBV9; CDR3: CASNLAGQPQHF; DNA: TGTGCCAGCAACCTAGCGGGTCAGCCCCAGCATTTT
D: TRBD1; J: TRBJ2-7; size: .; V: TRBV7-8; CDR3: CASSYKRTGGYEQYF; DNA: TGTGCCAGCAGCTATAAACGGACAGGGGGCTACGAGCAGTACTTC
D: TRBD2; J: TRBJ2-5; size: .; V: TRBV2; CDR3: CAGGLALQETQYF; DNA: TGTGCCGGGGGACTAGCCCTTCAAGAGACCCAGTACTTC
D: TRBD2; J: TRBJ2-1; size: .; V: TRBV28; CDR3: CASSYTLSGRAFF; DNA: TGTGCCAGCAGCTATACCCTGAGCGGGAGGGCATTCTTC
D: .; J: TRBJ1-5; size: .; V: TRBV20-1; CDR3: CSASRSNQPQHF; DNA: TGCAGTGCTAGTAGGAGCAATCAGCCCCAGCATTTT
D: .; J: TRBJ1-2; size: .; V: TRBV28; CDR3: CASSLWESHYGYTF; DNA: TGTGCCAGCAGTTTATGGGAAAGCCACTATGGCTACACCTTC
D: .; J: TRBJ1-1; size: .; V: TRBV6-5; CDR3: CASSSPQEPGRAFF; DNA: TGTGCCAGCAGTTCCCCCCAGGAACCCGGGAGAGCTTTCTTT
D: .; J: TRBJ2-5; size: .; V: TRBV2; CDR3: CASSERQATETQYF; DNA: TGTGCCAGCAGTGAACGACAGGCCACAGAGACCCAGTACTTC
D: TRBD2; J: TRBJ2-7; size: .; V: TRBV29-1; CDR3: CSVETLAGGPYEQYF; DNA: TGCAGCGTTGAAACCTTAGCGGGAGGACCCTACGAGCAGTACTTC
D: .; J: TRBJ1-1; size: few; V: TRBV6-6; CDR3: CASNLRTNTEAFF; DNA: TGTGCCAGCAATTTGAGGACGAACACTGAAGCTTTCTTT
D: TRBD2; J: TRBJ2-1; size: .; V: TRBV18; CDR3: CASSTSAGDSYNEQFF; DNA: TGTGCCAGCTCAACCTCTGCGGGAGATTCCTACAATGAGCAGTTCTTC
D: .; J: TRBJ2-7; size: .; V: TRBV2; CDR3: CASRPRGSRDDEQYF; DNA: TGTGCCAGCAGACCCCGGGGGTCTAGGGATGACGAGCAGTACTTC
D: .; J: TRBJ2-4; size: .; V: TRBV6-1; CDR3: CASSESWGLNIKAKNIQYF; DNA: TGTGCCAGCAGTGAAAGTTGGGGGCTAAACATCAAAGCCAAAAACATTCAGTACTTC
D: .; J: TRBJ1-4; size: few; V: TRBV7-9; CDR3: CASSLNGGFGEKLFF; DNA: TGTGCCAGCAGCTTAAATGGGGGGTTTGGTGAAAAACTGTTTTTT
D: .; J: TRBJ2-2; size: .; V: TRBV28; CDR3: CASSPQGRALNGELFF; DNA: TGTGCCAGCAGTCCGCAGGGGAGGGCCTTAAACGGGGAGCTGTTTTTT
D: TRBD2; J: TRBJ2-1; size: .; V: TRBV15; CDR3: CATSREGGTYNEQFF; DNA: TGTGCCACCAGCAGAGAGGGAGGGACCTACAATGAGCAGTTCTTC
D: .; J: TRBJ2-7; size: .; V: TRBV5-1; CDR3: CASSLTGGEQYF; DNA: TGCGCCAGCAGCTTGACTGGTGGGGAGCAGTACTTC
D: .; J: TRBJ2-3; size: .; V: TRBV9; CDR3: CASSVSHEGGGTQYF; DNA: TGTGCCAGCAGCGTAAGCCACGAGGGAGGCGGGACGCAGTATTTT
D: .; J: TRBJ2-5; size: .; V: TRBV7-9; CDR3: CASSYPQGEVEETQYF; DNA: TGTGCCAGCAGCTACCCGCAGGGGGAGGTCGAGGAGACCCAGTACTTC
D: .; J: TRBJ1-6; size: .; V: TRBV7-2; CDR3: CASSYSLTPLHF; DNA: TGTGCCAGCAGCTATTCTTTAACACCCCTCCACTTT
D: .; J: TRBJ1-1; size: .; V: TRBV7-9; CDR3: CASSLVAGRALSNTEAFF; DNA: TGTGCCAGCAGCTTAGTGGCCGGGCGTGCTCTCTCGAACACTGAAGCTTTCTTT
D: TRBD1; J: TRBJ2-2; size: .; V: TRBV10-3; CDR3: CAISENRGLPGELFF; DNA: TGTGCCATCAGTGAGAACAGGGGGCTCCCCGGGGAGCTGTTTTTT